One sample yielded the 31 T cell receptor beta chains listed below, sequenced in a study of cytomegalovirus exposure and HLA in healthy donors. In the PCR, 60 Vbeta and 13 Jbeta primers were used. Sequencing was performed with immunoSEQ multiplex PCR; in TCRdb, only in-frame clones are kept and a portion is missing. The sample has 100,000 to 150,000 clones, around 84% seen once; the top ten hold over 5.5%. Sequenced: PBMCs. The receptors come from a woman aged 35 to 49 in good health and CMV-seronegative.

V is TRBV18 and J is TRBJ1-1; D is ambiguous. V lost 3 bases and J lost 3, with 8 bases in between. CDR1 and CDR2 from the germline V gene are KGHSH and LQKENI. This CDR3 has 13 residues. CDR3 in amino acids: CASSPGEDTEAFF. CDR3 sequence (DNA): TGTGCCAGCTCACCGGGTGAGGACACTGAAGCTTTCTTT. Drawing the rest from reference TRBV18 and TRBJ1-1, the complete variable domain is NAGVMQNPRHLVRRRGQEARLRCSPMKGHSHVYWYRQLPEEGLKFMVYLQKENIIDESGMPKERFSAEFPKEGPSILRIQQVVRGDSAAYFCASSPGEDTEAFFGQGTRLTVV.

This chain uses TRBV7-9 with TRBJ1-2; 8 nucleotides line up with TRBD1. This CDR3 region has 14 residues. Germline assignment: CDR1 SEHNR and CDR2 FQNEAQ (reference sequence). J gave up 8 bases and V 2 bases, and 7 bases lay outside the gene matches. CDR3 nucleotides: TGTGCCAGCAGCTTATGGACAGGGATGATCGGCTACACCTTC. Protein sequence: CASSLWTGMIGYTF.

This rearrangement joins TRBV28 to TRBJ1-5, with 9 bases identical to TRBD1. V lost 6 bases to trimming and J lost 0 bases; unmatched junction nucleotides: 9. CDR1 and CDR2 (germline): MDHEN, SYDVKM. The CDR3 totals 17 residues. The CDR3 here is CASRSGQGTYSNQPQHF. The CDR3 DNA follows: TGTGCCAGCAGGTCGGGACAGGGAACCTATAGCAATCAGCCCCAGCATTTT.

This chain connects TRBV7-8 to TRBJ1-2; D remains unclear. CDR1 is SGHVS and CDR2 is FQNEAQ in the germline V gene. V was shortened by 2 bases and J by 3 bases, with 13 bases between the two germline ends. CDR3 length: 15 residues. CDR3 nucleotide sequence: TGTGCCAGCAGCTTACTTGAGGGAGGCTACTATGGCTACACCTTC. Translated, it gives CASSLLEGGYYGYTF.

This chain connects TRBV7-2 to TRBJ2-1; the match to TRBD2 covers 10 bases. Germline-derived CDR1 and CDR2 are SGHTA and FQGNSA. The trim removed 8 bases at V and 4 bases at J, leaving 2 bases unmatched. The CDR3 is 13 residues long. CDR3 nucleotides: TGTGCCAGCGGACTAGCGGTATACAATGAGCAGTTCTTC. It codes for CASGLAVYNEQFF.

The chain joins TRBV2 to TRBJ1-2, with TRBD1 as a possible D gene (6 bases). The V end was cut by 4 bases, the J end by 8 bases, with 11 bases between. The CDR3 contains 12 residues. Germline values: CDR1 SNHLY, CDR2 FYNNEI. The CDR3 bases are TGTGCCAGCAGTGCTCAGGGGAACGGCTACACCTTC. It translates to CASSAQGNGYTF.

This chain connects TRBV15 to TRBJ1-2; no reliable D call. Trimming pared 5 bases from V and 2 bases from J, leaving 15 bases between. This CDR3 contains 15 residues. Germline V lookup: CDR1 LNHNV, CDR2 YYDKDF (reference sequence). This CDR3 reads CATSLWRSRNYGYTF. As DNA, the CDR3 is TGTGCCACCAGCTTATGGAGGAGTAGGAACTATGGCTACACCTTC.

The rearrangement uses TRBV7-9 and TRBJ2-7, with 10 bases fitting TRBD2. Germline CDR1 and CDR2: SEHNR and FQNEAQ (reference sequence). The V gene end was trimmed by 5 bases and the J gene end by 3 bases; junction bases not matched to a gene: 1. The CDR3 runs to 13 residues. The CDR3 nucleotides are TGTGCCAGCAGCCCTAGCGGGAGCTACGAGCAGTACTTC. This gives the protein CASSPSGSYEQYF.

V is TRBV9 and J is TRBJ2-7, with 7 bases aligning to TRBD2. Looked up from germline, CDR1 is SGDLS and CDR2 is YYNGEE. The CDR3 is made up of 15 amino acids. Germline trimming cut 0 bases from V and 3 bases from J; bases unmatched to any gene: 6. CDR3 loop: CASSVGGRGSYEQYF. In DNA form, the CDR3 reads TGTGCCAGCAGCGTAGGTGGGAGGGGAAGCTACGAGCAGTACTTC.

The J gene is TRBJ1-2, the V gene TRBV5-4; tentative D call: TRBD1 (6 bases). Germline V gene lookup returns CDR1 SGHNT and CDR2 YYREEE (reference sequence). This CDR3 has 14 amino acids. The V end was cut by 2 bases, the J end by 5 bases, with 13 bases between. The DNA of the CDR3 is TGTGCCAGCAGCTTCCCACAGGGTGGGTATGGCTACACCTTC. It translates to CASSFPQGGYGYTF. The whole variable domain, remainder taken from reference TRBV5-4 and TRBJ1-2, is ETGVTQSPTHLIKTRGQQVTLRCSSQSGHNTVSWYQQALGQGPQFIFQYYREEENGRGNFPPRFSGLQFPNYSSELNVNALELDDSALYLCASSFPQGGYGYTFGSGTRLTVV.

This clone was seen only a few times. The genes are TRBV4-3 and TRBJ2-1; 14 nucleotides line up with TRBD2. The CDR3 spans 13 residues. Germline-derived CDR1 and CDR2 are LGHNA and YSLEER. V lost 6 bases and J lost 10; bases outside the gene matches: 2. CDR3 DNA: TGCGCCAGCAGGGGACTAGCGGGAGCCGAGCAGTTCTTC. Its translation: CASRGLAGAEQFF.

The rearrangement links TRBV6-1 to TRBJ1-5; 7 nucleotides agree with TRBD1. The length of the CDR3 is 14 residues. Germline trimming cut 6 bases from V and 4 bases from J; bases unmatched to any gene: 6. Germline V gene data show CDR1 as MNHNS and CDR2 as SASEGT. CDR3 sequence reads: CASSPHRGNQPQHF. CDR3 DNA sequence: TGTGCCAGCAGCCCACACAGGGGTAATCAGCCCCAGCATTTT.

The V and J genes are TRBV19 and TRBJ2-5; D is perhaps TRBD1 (5 bases). The CDR3 spans 16 residues. Deletions cut 5 bases from V and 5 bases from J, with 21 bases between. Germline-derived CDR1 and CDR2 are LNHDA and SQIVND (reference sequence). The CDR3 nucleotides read TGTGCCAGTAGTGCCCTAGGGGCCTCCTTAGGGGAGACCCAGTACTTC. This gives the protein CASSALGASLGETQYF.

The V gene is TRBV7-2, the J gene TRBJ1-2; D gene uncertain. The CDR3 totals 15 residues. V lost 5 bases, J lost 0 bases, and 13 bases lay in between. Germline V gene lookup returns CDR1 SGHTA and CDR2 FQGNSA. The chain's CDR3 is CASSRNGGPNYGYTF. DNA for the CDR3: TGTGCCAGCAGCCGGAACGGAGGGCCTAACTATGGCTACACCTTC.

The chain couples TRBV9 to TRBJ2-7, with D uncertain. The germline V gene has CDR1 SGDLS and CDR2 YYNGEE. V was shortened by 3 bases and J by 6 bases, with 16 bases between the two germline ends. This CDR3 spans 14 amino acids. The CDR3 DNA sequence: TGTGCCAGCAGCGGGCGGAAACGGTGGGTCGAGCAGTACTTC. Its protein product is CASSGRKRWVEQYF.

This chain connects TRBV6-5 to TRBJ1-1; D is ambiguous. Germline loops: CDR1 MNHEY, CDR2 SVGAGI. The CDR3 runs to 13 residues. V was clipped by 6 bases and J by 1 base, with 9 bases between them. CDR3 coding DNA: TGTGCCAGCAGGTCATTCGGGAACACTGAAGCTTTCTTT. It is translated as CASRSFGNTEAFF.

A word on this clone: One junction end does not reproduce the germline sequence, and a read error may be involved. V and J are TRBV15 and TRBJ2-4; TRBD2 matches 7 bases. The CDR3 is made up of 16 amino acids. Germline assignment: CDR1 LNHNV and CDR2 YYDKDF (reference sequence). CDR3 sequence: CATSRVLATGKNSQYF. The CDR3 DNA reads TGTGCCACCAGCAGGGTACTAGCGACCGGCAAAAACAGTCAGTACTTC.

This sequence joins TRBV19 and TRBJ2-1; D is uncertain. Trimming took off 6 bases at V and 13 bases at J, with 13 bases between the two ends. The CDR3 has 11 amino acids. Germline lookup yields CDR1 LNHDA and CDR2 SQIVND (reference sequence). As DNA, the CDR3 is TGTGCCAGTAGCGCCAACCTACGCCAGTTCTTC. Its translation: CASSANLRQFF. The complete variable domain, with remaining parts taken from reference TRBV19 and TRBJ2-1, reads DGGITQSPKYLFRKEGQNVTLSCEQNLNHDAMYWYRQDPGQGLRLIYYSQIVNDFQKGDIAEGYSVSREKKESFPLTVTSAQKNPTAFYLCASSANLRQFFGPGTRLTVL.

This clone has only a few counts. V and J are TRBV27 and TRBJ2-3; D is perhaps TRBD1 (6 bases). V was trimmed by 5 bases and J by 5 bases, leaving 14 bases between them. From germline, CDR1 is MNHEY and CDR2 SMNVEV (reference sequence). The CDR3 length is 14 residues. CDR3 in amino acids: CASSLRTGKDTQYF. CDR3 nucleotides: TGTGCCAGCAGTCTCAGAACAGGGAAAGATACGCAGTATTTT.

V usage is TRBV6-1 and J usage is TRBJ1-2, with D perhaps TRBD1 (5 bases). This CDR3 contains 15 residues. The germline CDR1 and CDR2 sequences are MNHNS and SASEGT. V was trimmed by 0 bases and J by 4 bases, leaving 12 bases between them. CDR3 DNA sequence: TGTGCCAGCAGTGAAGCAGAGGGGACTGGCTATGGCTACACCTTC. Translating it yields CASSEAEGTGYGYTF.

This clone came up once. V and J are TRBV6-6 and TRBJ1-3; D is perhaps TRBD1 (5 bases). The CDR3 covers 16 residues. CDR1 and CDR2 from the germline V gene are MNHNY and SVGAGI (reference sequence). Trimming removed 2 bases at V and 4 bases at J, with 15 bases between. This chain's CDR3 is CASSYPPRGGGNTIYF. The CDR3 region has the DNA TGTGCCAGCAGTTACCCCCCGAGGGGAGGCGGAAACACCATATATTTT.

The chain employs TRBV9 and TRBJ2-2; TRBD1 matches at 9 bases. This CDR3 spans 18 amino acids. The germline gives CDR1 SGDLS, CDR2 YYNGEE. Trimming removed 3 bases from V and 6 bases from J; junction bases left unmatched: 15. The CDR3 nucleotides are TGTGCCAGCAGCGCCCATAGCCTCGGGACAGGGTCTTCCGGGGAGCTGTTTTTT. Its protein product is CASSAHSLGTGSSGELFF.

The gene calls are TRBV9 and TRBJ1-2; D gene uncertain. The germline V gene encodes CDR1 SGDLS and CDR2 YYNGEE. V lost 0 bases and J 4 bases, leaving 4 bases between the germline ends. This CDR3 region has 12 residues. CDR3 DNA sequence: TGTGCCAGCAGCGTAGTCGGCTATGGCTACACCTTC. It yields the protein CASSVVGYGYTF.

The CDR3 sequence: CASTPWASGTTDTQYF. The CDR3 nucleotides are TGTGCCAGCACCCCCTGGGCTAGCGGGACCACAGATACGCAGTATTTT. The V gene is TRBV2, the J gene TRBJ2-3; 9 bases fit TRBD2. Trimming cost V 7 bases and J 2 bases; bases outside gene matches: 10. This CDR3 is built from 16 residues. In germline, CDR1 is SNHLY, CDR2 FYNNEI. Drawing the rest from reference TRBV2 and TRBJ2-3, the complete variable domain is EPEVTQTPSHQVTQMGQEVILRCVPISNHLYFYWYRQILGQKVEFLVSFYNNEISEKSEIFDDQFSVERPDGSNFTLKIRSTKLEDSAMYFCASTPWASGTTDTQYFGPGTRLTVL.

CDR3 in amino acids: CASSLNLNHGYTF. The DNA of the CDR3 is TGTGCCAGCAGCCTAAACTTGAATCATGGCTACACCTTC. The chain uses TRBV6-6 and TRBJ1-2; D remains unclear. CDR1 is MNHNY and CDR2 is SVGAGI in the germline V gene (reference sequence). The CDR3 sequence is 13 residues long. V gave up 6 bases and J gave up 6 bases, with 14 bases separating them.

The chain is built from TRBV7-6 and TRBJ2-3; TRBD2 agrees at 8 bases. The V gene's germline CDR1 is SGHVS and CDR2 FNYEAQ. This CDR3 is 15 amino acids long. The J segment lost 6 bases and the V segment lost 2 bases, leaving 7 bases of the junction unmatched. The CDR3 loop reads CASSLTGGPGDTQYF. The CDR3 DNA reads TGTGCCAGCAGCTTAACGGGAGGGCCGGGTGATACGCAGTATTTT.

The V and J genes are TRBV19 and TRBJ2-6, with D perhaps matching TRBD1 (6 bases). V dropped 3 bases and J dropped 2 bases, with 11 bases sitting between them. Germline V gene data show CDR1 as LNHDA and CDR2 as SQIVND (reference sequence). The length of the CDR3 is 16 residues. CDR3 protein: CASSMRGGTGANVLTF. CDR3 in DNA: TGTGCCAGTAGTATGCGAGGGGGTACTGGGGCCAACGTCCTGACTTTC.

V usage is TRBV19 and J usage is TRBJ2-7; D may be TRBD2 (6 bases). Germline-derived CDR1 and CDR2 are LNHDA and SQIVND (reference sequence). CDR3 length: 15 amino acids. Between the trimmed V and J ends, which lost 1 base and 3 bases, there was a span of 13 bases. The CDR3: CASSIGKRAFYEQYF. CDR3 nucleotides: TGTGCCAGTAGTATAGGAAAGCGGGCTTTCTACGAGCAGTACTTC.

This chain uses TRBV28 with TRBJ2-7; D perhaps matches TRBD2 (5 bases). The germline gives CDR1 MDHEN, CDR2 SYDVKM. The V gene lost 6 bases and the J gene lost 0 bases, with 12 bases spanning the gap. This CDR3 has 14 residues. For the CDR3, the DNA is TGTGCCAGCAGCTCGGACTTCCGCTCCTACGAGCAGTACTTC. This encodes CASSSDFRSYEQYF.

The chain recombines TRBV11-2 with TRBJ2-1, with unresolved D. The CDR3 loop spans 15 amino acids. Germline loops: CDR1 SGHAT, CDR2 FQNNGV. V shed 0 bases and J shed 3 bases, with 9 bases lying between them. CDR3 loop: CASSLDYGSYNEQFF. DNA of the CDR3: TGTGCCAGCAGCTTAGATTATGGCAGCTACAATGAGCAGTTCTTC.

The rearrangement joins TRBV19 to TRBJ1-2; 11 bases agree with TRBD1. V lost 6 bases to trimming and J lost 6 bases; unmatched junction nucleotides: 15. Per germline, CDR1 LNHDA and CDR2 SQIVND (reference sequence). This CDR3 has 17 residues. The CDR3 region is CASSNLWTGGVWDGYTF. The CDR3 DNA reads as TGTGCCAGTAGCAATCTATGGACAGGGGGCGTGTGGGATGGCTACACCTTC. The full variable domain, rest sourced from reference TRBV19 and TRBJ1-2, is DGGITQSPKYLFRKEGQNVTLSCEQNLNHDAMYWYRQDPGQGLRLIYYSQIVNDFQKGDIAEGYSVSREKKESFPLTVTSAQKNPTAFYLCASSNLWTGGVWDGYTFGSGTRLTVV.